Listed below are T cell receptor beta chains from one sample, sequenced in a study of blood T cell repertoires in COVID-19. The data were produced by immunoSEQ multiplex PCR, yet TCRdb's version contains in-frame clones alone and is incomplete. The data contain 240,000 or so clones, approximately 86% of them seen just once; the ten biggest clones take up 2.5% to 3.5%. The sample taken for sequencing was PBMCs or T cells enriched from blood (not recorded which). These receptors were taken from a woman between 40 and 50 years old with acute COVID-19. Each CDR3 is given with its conserved first and last residue. Fields, in order: D gene, clone size, J gene, V gene, CDR3 DNA, CDR3 protein. D genes are given only for firm matches. Size values are once, few and many counts, or a class for expanded clones, and some rows have none.

TRBD2 | NA | TRBJ2-1 | TRBV10-3 | TGTGCCATCAGGGACTCAACTCCTAGCGGGAAAAAATACAATGAGCAGTTCTTC | CAIRDSTPSGKKYNEQFF
TRBD1 | NA | TRBJ2-2 | TRBV7-3 | TGTGCCAGCAGCAAGACCTCCGGGACAGAGATCACCGGGGAGCTGTTTTTT | CASSKTSGTEITGELFF
NA | NA | TRBJ1-1 | TRBV5-1 | TGCGCCAGCAGCTTGATGGGTACGGGAGCGAACACTGAAGCTTTCTTT | CASSLMGTGANTEAFF
TRBD2 | NA | TRBJ2-1 | TRBV27 | TGTGCCAGCAGTCCGCGACTAGCGGGTTCCCTCTACAATGAGCAGTTCTTC | CASSPRLAGSLYNEQFF
TRBD2 | few | TRBJ2-3 | TRBV4-2 | TGTGCCAGCAGCCAGGATAGCGGGAGGTCCAGCACAGATACGCAGTATTTT | CASSQDSGRSSTDTQYF
TRBD2 | few | TRBJ2-2 | TRBV7-7 | TGTGCTAGCAGCTTAGGCGGGAGAGGCACCGGGGAGCTGTTTTTT | CASSLGGRGTGELFF
NA | NA | TRBJ2-6 | TRBV5-1 | TGCGCCAGCAAAACGACAGGTTATAGCTCTGGGGCCAACGTCCTGACTTTC | CASKTTGYSSGANVLTF
NA | NA | TRBJ1-1 | TRBV6-5 | TGTGCCAGCAGTCCCCGGGACACCGAGACCGCTGAAGCTTTCTTT | CASSPRDTETAEAFF
NA | NA | TRBJ2-3 | TRBV15 | TGTGCCACCAGCAGCCGTGAGCCCACAGATACGCAGTATTTT | CATSSREPTDTQYF
NA | NA | TRBJ1-1 | TRBV27 | TGTGCCAGCAGTTTTGCCCCTATGGGAGACACTGAAGCTTTCTTT | CASSFAPMGDTEAFF
TRBD2 | NA | TRBJ2-1 | TRBV19 | TGTGCCAGTAGCCGACTGAAGACTAGCGGAGTCTACAATGAGCAGTTCTTC | CASSRLKTSGVYNEQFF
TRBD2 | NA | TRBJ2-7 | TRBV4-1 | TGCGCCAGCAGCCCAACCCTAGCGGGAGGTTATTACGAGCAGTACTTC | CASSPTLAGGYYEQYF
TRBD1 | NA | TRBJ2-7 | TRBV11-3 | TGTGCCAGCAGCTTTCAGGGGGCAGGCTACGAGCAGTACTTC | CASSFQGAGYEQYF
NA | NA | TRBJ1-1 | TRBV9 | TGTGCCAGCAGCGTAGAGGGGGGGAGCATTGAAGCTTTCTTT | CASSVEGGSIEAFF
TRBD2 | NA | TRBJ2-1 | TRBV5-1 | TGCGCCAGCAACAACAACAGGGTAGGGACTAGCGGGACGTACAATGAGCAGTTCTTC | CASNNNRVGTSGTYNEQFF
TRBD2 | NA | TRBJ2-1 | TRBV9 | TGTGCCAGCAGCGAGGGACTAGCGGGTGGGAATGAGCAGTTCTTC | CASSEGLAGGNEQFF
NA | NA | TRBJ1-6 | TRBV7-6 | TGTGCCAGCAGCGCCCGGGGGAATTCACCCCTCCACTTT | CASSARGNSPLHF
NA | NA | TRBJ1-5 | TRBV27 | TGTGCCAGCAGTCCACTAACGATGGGTAGCAATCAGCCCCAGCATTTT | CASSPLTMGSNQPQHF
NA | NA | TRBJ2-2 | TRBV28 | TGTGCCAGCAGCACAGGGCCCGGGGAGCTGTTTTTT | CASSTGPGELFF
NA | NA | TRBJ1-5 | TRBV21-1 | TGTGCCAGCAGCAAGAAGACAGGGGGGATAAACAATCAGCCCCAGCATTTT | CASSKKTGGINNQPQHF
TRBD1 | NA | TRBJ1-2 | TRBV28 | TGTGCGACTGAAGGACAGGGGGCGCAGGGGTATGGCTACACCTTC | CATEGQGAQGYGYTF
NA | NA | TRBJ2-5 | TRBV2 | TGTGCCAGCAGTGACACTACGGAGACCCAGTACTTC | CASSDTTETQYF
NA | NA | TRBJ1-1 | TRBV25-1 | TGTGCCAGCAGTGCTAGAAACACTGAAGCTTTCTTT | CASSARNTEAFF
NA | few | TRBJ1-1 | TRBV6-5 | TGTGCCAGCAGGACTACTCTGGGGACTGAAGCTTTCTTT | CASRTTLGTEAFF
NA | NA | TRBJ2-5 | TRBV6-5 | TGTGCCAGCAGCGACTCCGGGAGATTGGAGACCCAGTACTTC | CASSDSGRLETQYF
NA | NA | TRBJ1-1 | TRBV7-9 | TGTGCCAGCAGCTTGGCAGGGGCTTTAACTGAAGCTTTCTTT | CASSLAGALTEAFF
TRBD2 | NA | TRBJ2-1 | TRBV9 | TGTGCCAGCACTCCTAGCGGATCATACAATGAGCAGTTCTTC | CASTPSGSYNEQFF
TRBD1 | NA | TRBJ1-6 | TRBV7-6 | TGTGCCAGCAGCTCACAGGGGGGGAGTTCACCCCTCCACTTT | CASSSQGGSSPLHF
NA | NA | TRBJ2-3 | TRBV7-2 | TGTGCCAGCAGCGTGGACACCCAGTACACAGATACGCAGTATTTT | CASSVDTQYTDTQYF
NA | few | TRBJ1-5 | TRBV6-1 | TGTGCCAGCAGTGTACTAACAGGGAACCGCAATCAGCCCCAGCATTTT | CASSVLTGNRNQPQHF
TRBD2 | NA | TRBJ2-2 | TRBV3-1/TRBV3-2 | TGTGCCAGCACTCGGGAGGGCCCCACCGGGGAGCTGTTTTTT | CASTREGPTGELFF
NA | NA | TRBJ1-6 | TRBV25-1 | TGTGCCAGCAGTGAAAGGGGCCCACCCCTCCACTTT | CASSERGPPLHF
TRBD2 | NA | TRBJ2-3 | TRBV7-9 | TGTGCCAGCAGCACCCTAGCGGGAGGGCCGTGGGGCGATACGCAGTATTTT | CASSTLAGGPWGDTQYF
TRBD2 | NA | TRBJ2-5 | TRBV5-8 | TGTGCCAGCATCAGAATAGCGGGCGGAAGAGAGACCCAGTACTTC | CASIRIAGGRETQYF
TRBD2 | NA | TRBJ2-2 | TRBV4-1 | TGCGCCAGCAGCTCCCAGGACACTAGCGGGAGGTCCGGGGAGCTGTTTTTT | CASSSQDTSGRSGELFF
TRBD2 | NA | TRBJ2-2 | TRBV5-1 | TGCGCCAGCACCACGCTAGCGGGAGGGCCCCAAGCCGGGGAGCTGTTTTTT | CASTTLAGGPQAGELFF
TRBD1 | NA | TRBJ2-7 | TRBV24-1 | TGTGCCACCAGTGATTCCGGGACAGGGGATACGAAGCAGTACTTC | CATSDSGTGDTKQYF
TRBD1 | NA | TRBJ2-1 | TRBV7-9 | TGTGCCAGCAGCTTAACCGGGACAGGGACGTTGAATGAGCAGTTCTTC | CASSLTGTGTLNEQFF
TRBD1 | NA | TRBJ2-1 | TRBV6-6 | TGTGCCAGCGGAGAGACAGGGACCCACAATGAGCAGTTCTTC | CASGETGTHNEQFF
NA | NA | TRBJ1-2 | TRBV12-3/TRBV12-4 | TGTGCCAGCAGTTTATACAGCTATGGCTACACCTTC | CASSLYSYGYTF
TRBD2 | NA | TRBJ2-1 | TRBV5-4 | TGTGCCAGCAGCTATAGTAGCGGGAGTAATGAGCAGTTCTTC | CASSYSSGSNEQFF
NA | NA | TRBJ1-1 | TRBV14 | TGTGCCAGCAGCCAAACAGGATTGGACACTGAAGCTTTCTTT | CASSQTGLDTEAFF
NA | NA | TRBJ2-1 | TRBV6-5 | TGTGCCAGCAGTTACGGAGGGGCCGAGTTCTTC | CASSYGGAEFF
NA | once | TRBJ2-1 | TRBV5-1 | TGCGCCAGCAGCCCAGGGATCAGCAGCTCCTACAATGAGCAGTTCTTC | CASSPGISSSYNEQFF
NA | NA | TRBJ2-7 | TRBV27 | TGTGCCAGCAGTTTGGCCAGGCCCAGCTCCTACGAGCAGTACTTC | CASSLARPSSYEQYF
NA | NA | TRBJ1-3 | TRBV24-1 | TGTGCCACCAGTTCTGGGGGGAACGGAAACACCATATATTTT | CATSSGGNGNTIYF
TRBD1 | NA | TRBJ2-6 | TRBV18 | TGTGCCAGCTCGGGACAGGGTGGCTCTGGGGCCAACGTCCTGACTTTC | CASSGQGGSGANVLTF
TRBD2 | NA | TRBJ2-3 | TRBV7-8 | TGTGCCAGCAGCCATAGCGGGAGTCTAAATACGCAGTATTTT | CASSHSGSLNTQYF
TRBD2 | NA | TRBJ2-1 | TRBV15 | TGTGCCACCAGCAAAAGCGGGAGGGCCTACAATGAGCAGTTCTTC | CATSKSGRAYNEQFF
NA | NA | TRBJ1-2 | TRBV5-1 | TGCGCCAGCAGCTTGGGTCTGGAGAACATTAACTATGGCTACACCTTC | CASSLGLENINYGYTF
TRBD2 | NA | TRBJ2-3 | TRBV13 | TGTGCCAGCACCCCCTTTGGGGAAGAAGGACTAGCGGGAGCCGGAAGAACAACAGATACGCAGTATTTT | CASTPFGEEGLAGAGRTTDTQYF
TRBD2 | NA | TRBJ2-2 | TRBV10-3 | TGTGCCATCAAAGGGACTAGCGGCGGGGAGCTGTTTTTT | CAIKGTSGGELFF
TRBD2 | NA | TRBJ2-7 | TRBV6-5 | TGTGCCAGCAGTTACTCGGGGACTAGCCCCAACGAGCAGTACTTC | CASSYSGTSPNEQYF